The 26 T cell receptor beta chains in this list originate from one sample, sequenced in a study of cytomegalovirus exposure and HLA in healthy donors. Clones were sequenced by immunoSEQ multiplex PCR, and TCRdb holds only the in-frame ones, with some missing. The table lists 200,000 to 250,000 clones, roughly 83% of them singletons. The source material was PBMCs. All receptors come from a woman aged 30 to 39 in good health and CMV-seropositive.

The chain carries TRBV27 and TRBJ2-7; unclear D gene. V was trimmed by 6 bases and J by 3 bases, leaving 12 bases between them. CDR1 and CDR2 (germline): MNHEY, SMNVEV (reference sequence). The CDR3 spans 13 residues. CDR3 bases: TGTGCCAGCAGACCGGCAGGCTACTACGAGCAGTACTTC. Amino acid sequence: CASRPAGYYEQYF.

V usage is TRBV19 and J usage is TRBJ2-3; 7 positions match TRBD2. With V trimmed by 2 bases and J by 2 bases, 10 bases remained unmatched. CDR1 is LNHDA, CDR2 SQIVND, per germline (reference sequence). CDR3 size: 17 residues. The CDR3 spells CASSIPPGGLVTDTQYF. CDR3 nucleotides: TGTGCCAGTAGTATACCTCCTGGAGGACTAGTCACAGATACGCAGTATTTT.

The chain uses TRBV18 and TRBJ1-1, with D perhaps TRBD1 (6 bases). Trimming cost V 3 bases and J 2 bases, with 10 bases left between them. In germline, CDR1 is KGHSH, CDR2 LQKENI. This CDR3 has 14 residues. CDR3 DNA sequence: TGTGCCAGCTCACCGACGGACAGTAACACTGAAGCTTTCTTT. Translating gives CASSPTDSNTEAFF.

The chain joins TRBV6-5 to TRBJ1-1; tentatively, D is TRBD1 (5 bases). CDR1 is MNHEY and CDR2 is SVGAGI in the germline V gene. The CDR3 consists of 15 residues. Trimming pared 2 bases from V and 1 base from J, leaving 11 bases between. CDR3 sequence: CASSYAGTENTEAFF. DNA of the CDR3: TGTGCCAGCAGTTACGCAGGGACGGAGAACACTGAAGCTTTCTTT.

The chain is built from TRBV10-2 and TRBJ1-1, with D unresolved. The CDR3 has 12 residues. V lost 6 bases, J lost 2 bases, and 7 bases lay in between. CDR1 and CDR2 from the germline V gene are WSHSY and SAAADI. The CDR3 bases are TGCGCCAGCAGGAGGCTAAACACTGAAGCTTTCTTT. It codes for CASRRLNTEAFF.

To note about this clone: Distinct nucleotide sequences in the sample also encode this CDR3. The chain recombines TRBV27 with TRBJ1-1, with D tentatively TRBD1 (6 bases). The V end lost 3 bases, the J end lost 1 base, and 6 bases lay between the germline ends. This CDR3 is built from 13 residues. From germline, CDR1 is MNHEY and CDR2 SMNVEV (reference sequence). The CDR3 DNA reads TGTGCCAGCAGTTTGACAGGGAACACTGAAGCTTTCTTT. Its translation: CASSLTGNTEAFF.

This rearrangement joins TRBV13 to TRBJ2-1; D gene unclear. The CDR3 has 15 residues. Germline-derived CDR1 and CDR2 are PRHDT and FYEKMQ (reference sequence). Trimming left V 2 bases short and J 2 bases short, with 10 bases between. The CDR3 here is CASSLTGSTYNEQFF. The CDR3 DNA reads TGTGCCAGCAGCTTAACGGGTTCCACCTACAATGAGCAGTTCTTC.

V gene TRBV7-9 combines with J gene TRBJ1-2; D is undetermined. Germline V gene data show CDR1 as SEHNR and CDR2 as FQNEAQ (reference sequence). V was pared by 3 bases and J by 5 bases, with 10 bases between. CDR3 size: 13 residues. The CDR3 DNA reads as TGTGCCAGCAGCTTCGATCAGGTGTATGGCTACACCTTC. The encoded protein is CASSFDQVYGYTF.

V gene TRBV29-1 combines with J gene TRBJ2-7; possibly TRBD1 or TRBD2 for D (6 bases each). The length of the CDR3 is 14 residues. Deletions cut 7 bases from V and 4 bases from J, with 20 bases between. Germline V lookup: CDR1 SQVTM, CDR2 ANQGSEA. DNA of the CDR3: TGCAGCGCCAGGGGCGGGGAAGGGCCATACGAGCAGTACTTC. It codes for CSARGGEGPYEQYF.

CDR3 loop: CAWSTPDRGVYEQYF. The CDR3 DNA follows: TGTGCCTGGAGCACCCCCGACAGGGGGGTCTACGAGCAGTACTTC. The chain employs TRBV30 and TRBJ2-7; 9 nucleotides agree with TRBD1. V was pared by 3 bases and J by 3 bases, with 9 bases of the junction left unmatched. The CDR3 contains 15 residues. Germline V gene sequence: CDR1 GTSNPN, CDR2 SVGIG (reference sequence).

In this sample, this clone turned up once. The chain employs TRBV29-1 and TRBJ1-4; D perhaps matches TRBD1 (5 bases). The germline V gene has CDR1 SQVTM and CDR2 ANQGSEA. The CDR3 contains 14 residues. Deletions cut 0 bases from V and 2 bases from J, with 7 bases between. The CDR3 reads CSVEDQGTNEKLFF. CDR3 DNA sequence: TGCAGCGTTGAAGACCAGGGTACTAATGAAAAACTGTTTTTT.

The V gene is TRBV19, the J gene TRBJ2-3, with TRBD2 matching over 13 bases. This CDR3 has 16 amino acids. J was trimmed by 6 bases and V by 5 bases; bases with no gene match: 8. The germline gives CDR1 LNHDA, CDR2 SQIVND (reference sequence). The CDR3 bases are TGTGCCAGTAGTGTCGCGGGACTAGCGGGATCGGATACGCAGTATTTT. It is translated as CASSVAGLAGSDTQYF.

J is TRBJ1-1 and V is TRBV6-5; 8 bases fit TRBD1. There are 15 residues in the CDR3. Germline assignment: CDR1 MNHEY and CDR2 SVGAGI. The J segment lost 4 bases and the V segment lost 3 bases, leaving 7 bases of the junction unmatched. The CDR3, as DNA: TGTGCCAGCAGTTATGACCTGACAGGGGTCACTGAAGCTTTCTTT. Translating it yields CASSYDLTGVTEAFF.

CDR3 region: CASRLSTGYTEAFF. DNA of the CDR3: TGTGCCAGCAGGCTTTCAACAGGGTACACTGAAGCTTTCTTT. The chain couples TRBV27 to TRBJ1-1, with a weak D call TRBD1 (6 bases). The CDR3 contains 14 residues. Trimming removed 6 bases at V and 3 bases at J, with 14 bases between. Germline V gene sequence: CDR1 MNHEY, CDR2 SMNVEV (reference sequence).

The rearrangement links TRBV2 to TRBJ1-4; D uncertain. V lost 4 bases to trimming and J lost 3 bases, with 15 bases between them. This CDR3 is 16 amino acids long. Germline V lookup: CDR1 SNHLY, CDR2 FYNNEI. CDR3: CASSVGHIQPNEKLFF. For the CDR3, the DNA is TGTGCCAGCAGTGTAGGCCATATCCAACCTAATGAAAAACTGTTTTTT.

The V gene is TRBV19, the J gene TRBJ2-7, with a possible D match to TRBD1 (5 bases). V was pared by 5 bases and J by 1 base, with 9 bases between. The CDR3 consists of 13 residues. From germline, CDR1 is LNHDA and CDR2 SQIVND (reference sequence). The CDR3 sequence: CASSGADSYEQYF. The CDR3 coding sequence is TGTGCCAGTAGTGGGGCGGATTCCTACGAGCAGTACTTC.

The chain joins TRBV5-6 to TRBJ2-1; TRBD2 matches at 8 bases. Looked up from germline, CDR1 is SGHDT and CDR2 is YYEEEE. The CDR3 is made up of 16 amino acids. V was clipped by 4 bases and J by 4 bases; unmatched bases: 10. The CDR3 DNA follows: TGTGCCAGCAGCCTACCCGAGGTAGCGGGGTACAATGAGCAGTTCTTC. Amino acid sequence: CASSLPEVAGYNEQFF. Complete variable domain (other parts from reference TRBV5-6 and TRBJ2-1): DAGVTQSPTHLIKTRGQQVTLRCSPKSGHDTVSWYQQALGQGPQFIFQYYEEEERQRGNFPDRFSGHQFPNYSSELNVNALLLGDSALYLCASSLPEVAGYNEQFFGPGTRLTVL.

This clone was detected many times. Other DNA variants within this sample encode the same CDR3. The CDR3 reads CASSLLSRDTDTQYF. The CDR3 DNA reads TGTGCCAGCAGCTTACTGTCCAGAGACACAGATACGCAGTATTTT. The chain joins TRBV7-8 to TRBJ2-3; D not resolved. Germline CDR1 reads SGHVS; CDR2 reads FQNEAQ. CDR3 size: 15 residues. V lost 2 bases, J lost 2 bases, and 11 bases lay in between.

V usage is TRBV30 and J usage is TRBJ2-3; D gene unclear. This CDR3 region has 13 residues. Germline-derived CDR1 and CDR2 are GTSNPN and SVGIG (reference sequence). V was shortened by 0 bases and J by 6 bases, with 10 bases between the two germline ends. CDR3 amino acids: CAWSVTYGDTQYF. For the CDR3, the DNA is TGTGCCTGGAGTGTAACCTATGGGGATACGCAGTATTTT.

V and J are TRBV5-1 and TRBJ1-3, with no clear D. The CDR3 contains 13 residues. V was clipped by 0 bases and J by 9 bases, with 10 bases between them. From germline, CDR1 is SGHRS and CDR2 YFSETQ. The CDR3 region is CASSLAGRSTIYF. DNA of the CDR3: TGCGCCAGCAGCTTGGCGGGCCGGAGCACCATATATTTT.

The V call is TRBV30, the J call TRBJ2-1; D not resolved. CDR1 and CDR2 (germline): GTSNPN, SVGIG (reference sequence). The CDR3 sequence is 11 residues long. V was shortened by 4 bases and J by 7 bases, with 8 bases between the two germline ends. The CDR3 DNA follows: TGTGCCTGGAAAGTTCTTAATGAGCAGTTCTTC. Its translation is CAWKVLNEQFF.

The V and J genes are TRBV19 and TRBJ2-7; 9 positions agree with TRBD2. This CDR3 is built from 16 residues. After removal of 3 bases from V and 5 bases from J, the junction contained 11 bases not matched to a gene. The germline gives CDR1 LNHDA, CDR2 SQIVND (reference sequence). CDR3 nucleotide sequence: TGTGCCAGTAGTATGGATTCGGGCGGGAGGGCCGACGAGCAGTACTTC. Translation: CASSMDSGGRADEQYF.

About this clone itself: The junction and the germline gene differ at one end; a read error may be behind it. The V call is TRBV7-7, the J call TRBJ2-1; TRBD2 aligns across 11 bases. This CDR3 has 15 amino acids. CDR1 is SSHAT and CDR2 is FNYEAQ in the germline V gene (reference sequence). CDR3 bases: TGTGCTAGCAGCCTGGGGACTAGCGGTTACAATGAGCAGTTCTTC. This translates into CASSLGTSGYNEQFF.

J is TRBJ2-7 and V is TRBV27; 8 nucleotides agree with TRBD1. This CDR3 has 13 residues. V shed 3 bases and J 4 bases; nucleotides not matched to a gene: 2. Germline V lookup: CDR1 MNHEY, CDR2 SMNVEV (reference sequence). The CDR3 protein is CASSFYRGYEQYF. For the CDR3, the DNA is TGTGCCAGCAGTTTTTACAGGGGGTACGAGCAGTACTTC.

The chain is built from TRBV2 and TRBJ1-4, with 7 bases matching TRBD1. V was clipped by 5 bases and J by 5 bases; unmatched bases: 5. The CDR3 runs 14 residues. CDR1 SNHLY and CDR2 FYNNEI come from the germline V gene. The CDR3 protein is CASSKSGGNEKLFF. The CDR3 region has the DNA TGTGCCAGCAGTAAATCAGGGGGGAATGAAAAACTGTTTTTT.

This chain joins TRBV4-1 and TRBJ2-1, with 8 bases that match TRBD2. V was pared by 4 bases and J by 0 bases, with 2 bases of the junction left unmatched. CDR3 length: 15 residues. Germline V gives CDR1 MGHRA, CDR2 YSYEKL. The CDR3 here is CASSLSGTSYNEQFF. CDR3 coding DNA: TGCGCCAGCAGCCTTAGCGGGACCTCCTACAATGAGCAGTTCTTC.